This T cell receptor beta chain emerged from a study of shared clonotypes between healthy human individuals. Assay used: immunoSEQ multiplex PCR; TCRdb lists only in-frame clones, some missing. The data show 600,000 or so clones, with roughly 98% seen just once and 0.25% to 0.35% held by the top ten. Turning to this clone: Its antigen remains unknown.

This CDR3 is 15 amino acids long. After removal of 5 bases from V and 3 bases from J, the junction contained 3 bases not matched to a gene. Germline CDR1 is SGHNT and CDR2 is YENEEA. Study-wide results and limits: Limited genetic and exposure-history diversity came from having few donors. Tissue TCR repertoires likely differ from these blood-only repertoires.

CD45RO negativity and positive selection for CCR7 defined naive CD8 cells, a population that excluded terminally differentiated effector memory CD45RA+ cells. This TCR was sampled from a young man in good health. J is TRBJ2-1 and V is TRBV11-3, with 11 positions matching TRBD2. The material sequenced was naive CD8+ T cells sorted from blood. CDR3 sequence reads: CASSPGTSGYNEQFF. In DNA, the CDR3 is TGTGCCAGCAGCCCCGGGACTAGCGGCTACAATGAGCAGTTCTTC.